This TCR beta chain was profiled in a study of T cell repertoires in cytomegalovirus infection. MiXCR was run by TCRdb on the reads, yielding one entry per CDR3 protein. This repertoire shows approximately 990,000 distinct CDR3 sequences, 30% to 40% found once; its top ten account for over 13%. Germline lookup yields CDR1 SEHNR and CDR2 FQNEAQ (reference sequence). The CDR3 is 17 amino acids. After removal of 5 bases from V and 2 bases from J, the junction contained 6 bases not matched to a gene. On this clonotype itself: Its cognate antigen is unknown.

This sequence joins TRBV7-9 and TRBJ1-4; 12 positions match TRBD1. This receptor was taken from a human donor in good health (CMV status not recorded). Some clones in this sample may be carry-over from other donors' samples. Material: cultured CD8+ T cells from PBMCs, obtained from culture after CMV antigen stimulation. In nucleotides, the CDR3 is TGTGCCAGCAGCGGGGACAGGGGGCGCGTCACTAATGAAAAACTGTTTTTT. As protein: CASSGDRGRVTNEKLFF.